Listed here are 25 T cell receptor beta chains from one sample, sequenced in a study of CD8 T cells in Susac syndrome. A quantity of 0.5 to 1 ug RNA underwent reverse transcription using random hexamers. TCRdb reanalysed the immunoSEQ multiplex PCR reads using MiXCR and keeps one entry per CDR3 protein. The repertoire holds around 100,000 distinct CDR3 sequences, with nearly 97% as singletons. Sequenced sample: CD8+ T cells from PBMCs. The receptors were sampled from a human donor with Susac syndrome.

The J gene is TRBJ2-7, the V gene TRBV2; unclear D gene. V was cut by 11 bases and J by 2 bases, with 16 bases left in between. Per germline, CDR1 SNHLY and CDR2 FYNNEI. The CDR3 has 13 residues. In nucleotides, the CDR3 is TGTGCCGTGACCTCGTCAGCCACCTACGAGCAGTACTTC. Its translation is CAVTSSATYEQYF.

CDR3 residues: CASSIDRETEAFF. CDR3 bases: TGCGCCAGCAGCATCGACAGGGAGACTGAAGCTTTCTTT. V gene TRBV4-1 combines with J gene TRBJ1-1, with 7 bases fitting TRBD1. Per the germline V gene, CDR1 is MGHRA and CDR2 is YSYEKL. Losses at the gene ends were 5 bases for V and 5 bases for J; bases not matched to a gene: 5. This CDR3 region has 13 residues.

This rearrangement joins TRBV4-1 to TRBJ1-1; 8 nucleotides match TRBD1. After removal of 5 bases from V and 4 bases from J, the junction contained 6 bases not matched to a gene. CDR1 is MGHRA, CDR2 YSYEKL, per germline. The CDR3 sequence is 14 residues long. The CDR3 sequence: CASSLDRGGTEAFF. Here the CDR3 DNA reads TGCGCCAGCAGCTTAGACAGGGGAGGCACTGAAGCTTTCTTT.

This sequence joins TRBV29-1 and TRBJ2-7, with 8 bases that match TRBD2. The CDR3 is 15 amino acids. J lost 1 base, V lost 4 bases, and 9 bases had no gene match. Germline loops: CDR1 SQVTM, CDR2 ANQGSEA. Here the CDR3 reads CSVVAGRSGSYEQYF. The CDR3 DNA follows: TGCAGCGTTGTAGCGGGGAGATCGGGGTCCTACGAGCAGTACTTC.

The chain combines TRBV6-2 or TRBV6-3 with TRBJ1-2; possibly TRBD1 for D (6 bases). Per the germline V gene, CDR1 is MNHEY and CDR2 is SVGEGT. This CDR3 has 14 residues. V gave up 6 bases and J gave up 4 bases, with 15 bases separating them. The CDR3 coding sequence is TGTGCCAGCAGCCCAGGCGGGGGCAGCTATGGCTACACCTTC. Its protein product is CASSPGGGSYGYTF.

J is TRBJ1-2 and V is TRBV20-1; no reliable D call. Germline-derived CDR1 and CDR2 are DFQATT and SNEGSKA (reference sequence). This CDR3 has 15 residues. V gave up 3 bases and J gave up 6 bases, with 20 bases separating them. CDR3: CSASRTLWEEDGYTF. CDR3 in DNA: TGCAGTGCTAGCCGGACCCTATGGGAGGAAGATGGCTACACCTTC.

The V call is TRBV15, the J call TRBJ2-7; D assignment may be TRBD1 or TRBD2 (5 bases each). Germline V lookup: CDR1 LNHNV, CDR2 YYDKDF (reference sequence). V dropped 0 bases and J dropped 3 bases, with 12 bases sitting between them. The CDR3 has 15 residues. For the CDR3, the DNA is TGTGCCACCAGCAGAGATCGGGGCGATTACTACGAGCAGTACTTC. Translated, it gives CATSRDRGDYYEQYF.

The CDR3: CASIGAGGKAGELFF. For the CDR3, the DNA is TGTGCCAGCATTGGAGCGGGGGGGAAGGCCGGGGAGCTGTTTTTT. The chain recombines TRBV12-3 or TRBV12-4 with TRBJ2-2; 10 bases agree with TRBD2. This CDR3 is 15 amino acids long. Germline trimming cut 7 bases from V and 6 bases from J; bases unmatched to any gene: 8.

The genes are TRBV7-9 and TRBJ2-7, with D uncertain. This CDR3 contains 14 residues. V was clipped by 3 bases and J by 5 bases, with 14 bases between them. Germline loops: CDR1 SEHNR, CDR2 FQNEAQ (reference sequence). The CDR3 region has the DNA TGTGCCAGCAGCTTTTCCCAGGCGTGGGACGAGCAGTACTTC. Amino acids: CASSFSQAWDEQYF.

This clonotype showed up just a few times. The V and J genes are TRBV5-6 and TRBJ2-1; 8 bases fit TRBD2. Germline values: CDR1 SGHDT, CDR2 YYEEEE. Trimming at V came to 4 bases and at J to 6 bases, leaving 3 bases not matched to a gene. CDR3 length equals 13 residues. CDR3 DNA sequence: TGTGCCAGCAGCGTCGGACTAGCCAATGAGCAGTTCTTC. Encoded protein: CASSVGLANEQFF.

V gene TRBV24-1 combines with J gene TRBJ2-6, with D possibly TRBD1 on 5 matching bases. Trimming removed 5 bases from V and 0 bases from J, with 7 bases in between. The CDR3 runs to 15 residues. Germline V CDR1 and CDR2: KGHDR, SFDVKD. CDR3 DNA: TGTGCCACCAGTGGACAGCCCTCTGGGGCCAACGTCCTGACTTTC. Its translation is CATSGQPSGANVLTF.

The genes are TRBV20-1 and TRBJ2-1; TRBD1 agrees at 7 bases. The CDR3 has 13 amino acids. The germline V gene encodes CDR1 DFQATT and CDR2 SNEGSKA (reference sequence). Trimming took 5 bases from V and 4 from J; bases not matched to a gene: 5. The CDR3 region is CSAPRTGYNEQFF. The CDR3 bases are TGCAGTGCTCCCCGGACAGGATACAATGAGCAGTTCTTC.

This rearrangement joins TRBV9 to TRBJ1-3; TRBD1 matches at 7 bases. CDR3 size: 14 residues. V lost 3 bases and J lost 1; bases outside the gene matches: 1. The germline V gene has CDR1 SGDLS and CDR2 YYNGEE. CDR3 residues: CASSGQGSGNTIYF. In DNA, the CDR3 is TGTGCCAGCAGCGGACAGGGTTCTGGAAACACCATATATTTT.

The chain is built from TRBV7-9 and TRBJ2-3; possibly TRBD2 for D (5 bases). V was cut by 6 bases and J by 1 base, with 14 bases left in between. The length of the CDR3 is 15 residues. Germline loops: CDR1 SEHNR, CDR2 FQNEAQ (reference sequence). The CDR3 here is CASRPPGGGTDTQYF. The CDR3 nucleotides read TGTGCCAGCAGACCCCCTGGAGGCGGCACAGATACGCAGTATTTT.

The chain couples TRBV6-1 to TRBJ1-2; D not certain. The CDR3 runs to 13 residues. V dropped 5 bases and J dropped 7 bases, with 14 bases sitting between them. Germline CDR1 is MNHNS and CDR2 is SASEGT. The CDR3 DNA is TGTGCCAGCAGTATAATGGGTTCCGGTGGCTACACCTTC. Translated, it gives CASSIMGSGGYTF.

V usage is TRBV4-1 and J usage is TRBJ1-2; D call uncertain. Between the trimmed V and J ends, which lost 5 bases and 4 bases, there was a span of 20 bases. The CDR3 runs to 16 residues. The V gene's germline CDR1 is MGHRA and CDR2 YSYEKL. CDR3: CASSDPRAGRIYGYTF. CDR3 nucleotide sequence: TGCGCCAGCAGCGACCCGAGGGCGGGAAGAATCTATGGCTACACCTTC.

On this clonotype: A read error may produce the germline difference seen at one junction end. The chain has TRBV4-1 and TRBJ2-7; possible D gene TRBD2, 6 bases. The CDR3 has 13 amino acids. Germline V gives CDR1 MGHRA, CDR2 YSYEKL. The CDR3, as DNA: TGTGCCAGCAGCCAAGATGGGGGGTACGAGCAGTACTTC. Amino acid sequence: CASSQDGGYEQYF.

The V and J genes are TRBV3-1 and TRBJ1-1; weak D call: TRBD1 (5 bases). CDR1 is LGHDT and CDR2 is YNNKEL in the germline V gene (reference sequence). This CDR3 has 15 residues. Trimming took 2 bases from V and 2 from J, leaving 12 bases between them. The CDR3 bases are TGTGCCAGCAGCCAAAACACTCAGGGAAACACTGAAGCTTTCTTT. As protein: CASSQNTQGNTEAFF.

The table lists this clonotype with a few counts. The chain employs TRBV5-1 and TRBJ2-1, with 9 bases aligning to TRBD1. Germline CDR1 SGHRS, CDR2 YFSETQ. This CDR3 has 15 residues. J gave up 4 bases and V 4 bases, and 6 bases lay outside the gene matches. The CDR3 DNA reads as TGCGCCAGCAGCCCCACCGGGACAGGGTACAATGAGCAGTTCTTC. Protein sequence: CASSPTGTGYNEQFF.

The rearrangement links TRBV27 to TRBJ2-5; D gene unclear. V was trimmed by 6 bases and J by 7 bases, leaving 18 bases between them. This CDR3 is built from 14 residues. Germline loops: CDR1 MNHEY, CDR2 SMNVEV (reference sequence). The chain's CDR3 is CASSPGSHLGTQYF. The CDR3 DNA follows: TGTGCCAGCAGCCCGGGCTCCCACCTAGGGACCCAGTACTTC.

The chain recombines TRBV28 with TRBJ2-1; TRBD2 agrees at 8 bases. Germline-derived CDR1 and CDR2 are MDHEN and SYDVKM. This CDR3 is 15 amino acids long. The J segment lost 6 bases and the V segment lost 5 bases, leaving 9 bases of the junction unmatched. The CDR3 coding sequence is TGTGCCAGCAGTCGACTAGCGATTGAGGTCAATGAGCAGTTCTTC. Protein product: CASSRLAIEVNEQFF.

V and J are TRBV9 and TRBJ2-7, with a weak D call TRBD2 (7 bases). This CDR3 comprises 15 residues. V gave up 3 bases and J gave up 3 bases, with 16 bases separating them. Germline V gives CDR1 SGDLS, CDR2 YYNGEE. This CDR3 is CASSAGGGRVYEQYF. CDR3 DNA: TGTGCCAGCAGCGCTGGGGGGGGGCGCGTCTACGAGCAGTACTTC.

The chain joins TRBV25-1 to TRBJ1-1; 8 bases are a match to TRBD1. V lost 5 bases to trimming and J lost 1 base; unmatched junction nucleotides: 3. This CDR3 is built from 14 residues. Germline V gene lookup returns CDR1 MGHDK and CDR2 SYGVNS. CDR3: CASSFTGGNTEAFF. CDR3 bases: TGTGCCAGCAGTTTCACAGGGGGGAACACTGAAGCTTTCTTT. The full variable domain, rest sourced from reference TRBV25-1 and TRBJ1-1, is EADIYQTPRYLVIGTGKKITLECSQTMGHDKMYWYQQDPGMELHLIHYSYGVNSTEKGDLSSESTVSRIRTEHFPLTLESARPSHTSQYLCASSFTGGNTEAFFGQGTRLTVV.

The chain has TRBV9 and TRBJ1-3; perhaps TRBD1 as D (5 bases). This CDR3 comprises 19 residues. Trimming removed 0 bases at V and 2 bases at J, with 21 bases between. The germline CDR1 and CDR2 sequences are SGDLS and YYNGEE. Here the CDR3 DNA reads TGTGCCAGCAGCGTAGTTCCCGCGCCCACATGGGGGGCTGGAAACACCATATATTTT. Protein: CASSVVPAPTWGAGNTIYF.

The V call is TRBV2, the J call TRBJ2-7; D is unclear. Trimming cost V 1 base and J 3 bases, with 13 bases left between them. This CDR3 has 15 residues. CDR1 and CDR2 from the germline V gene are SNHLY and FYNNEI. CDR3 protein: CASSEDRYTNYEQYF. The CDR3 coding sequence is TGTGCCAGCAGTGAAGATCGGTACACCAACTACGAGCAGTACTTC.